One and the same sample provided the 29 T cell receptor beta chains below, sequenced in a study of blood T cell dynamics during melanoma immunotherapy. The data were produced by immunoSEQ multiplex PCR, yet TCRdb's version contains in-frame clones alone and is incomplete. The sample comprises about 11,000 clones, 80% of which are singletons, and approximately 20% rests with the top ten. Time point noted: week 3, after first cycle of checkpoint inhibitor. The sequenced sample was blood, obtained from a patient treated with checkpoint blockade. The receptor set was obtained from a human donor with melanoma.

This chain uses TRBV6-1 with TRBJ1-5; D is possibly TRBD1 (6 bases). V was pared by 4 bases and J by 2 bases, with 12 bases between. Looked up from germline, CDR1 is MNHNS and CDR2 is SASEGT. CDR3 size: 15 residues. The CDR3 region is CASSVGGLGNQPQHF. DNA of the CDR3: TGTGCCAGCAGTGTTGGGGGCCTCGGCAATCAGCCCCAGCATTTT.

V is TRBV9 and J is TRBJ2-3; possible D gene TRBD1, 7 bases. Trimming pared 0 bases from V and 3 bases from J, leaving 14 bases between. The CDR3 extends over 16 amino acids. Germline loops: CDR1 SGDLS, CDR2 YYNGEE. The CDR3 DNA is TGTGCCAGCAGCGTAGTCGGGGGACAGACGACAGATACGCAGTATTTT. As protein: CASSVVGGQTTDTQYF. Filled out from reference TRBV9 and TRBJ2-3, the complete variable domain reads DSGVTQTPKHLITATGQRVTLRCSPRSGDLSVYWYQQSLDQGLQFLIQYYNGEERAKGNILERFSAQQFPDLHSELNLSSLELGDSALYFCASSVVGGQTTDTQYFGPGTRLTVL.

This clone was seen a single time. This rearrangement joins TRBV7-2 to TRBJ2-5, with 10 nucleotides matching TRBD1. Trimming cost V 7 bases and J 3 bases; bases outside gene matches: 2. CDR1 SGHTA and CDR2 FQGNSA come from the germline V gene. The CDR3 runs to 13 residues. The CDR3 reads CASTGTGEETQYF. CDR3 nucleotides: TGTGCCAGCACCGGGACAGGGGAAGAGACCCAGTACTTC.

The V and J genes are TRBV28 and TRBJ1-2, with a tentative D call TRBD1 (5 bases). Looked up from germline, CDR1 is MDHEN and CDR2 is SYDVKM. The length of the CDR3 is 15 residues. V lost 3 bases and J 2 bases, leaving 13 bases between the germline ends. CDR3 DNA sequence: TGTGCCAGCAGTTTCAATGACAGACCCAACTATGGCTACACCTTC. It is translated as CASSFNDRPNYGYTF.

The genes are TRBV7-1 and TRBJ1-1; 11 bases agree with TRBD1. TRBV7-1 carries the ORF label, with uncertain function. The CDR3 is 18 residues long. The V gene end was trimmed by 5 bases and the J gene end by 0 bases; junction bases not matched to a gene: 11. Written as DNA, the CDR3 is TGTGCCAGCAGCCAAGTGGACAGGGGGCCTCTCATGAACACTGAAGCTTTCTTT. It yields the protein CASSQVDRGPLMNTEAFF.

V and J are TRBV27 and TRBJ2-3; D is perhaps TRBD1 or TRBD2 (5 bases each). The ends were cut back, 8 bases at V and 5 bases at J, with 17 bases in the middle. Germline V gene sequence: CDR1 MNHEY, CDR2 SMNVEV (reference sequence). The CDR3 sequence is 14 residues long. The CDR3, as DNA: TGTGCCAGCCGCAGCCCCGGGGCAATAGATACGCAGTATTTT. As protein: CASRSPGAIDTQYF.

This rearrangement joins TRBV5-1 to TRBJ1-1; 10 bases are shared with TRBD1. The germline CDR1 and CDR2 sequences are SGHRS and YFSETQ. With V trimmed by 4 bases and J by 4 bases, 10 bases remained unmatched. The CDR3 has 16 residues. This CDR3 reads CASSTGQGRQVTEAFF. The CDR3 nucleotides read TGCGCCAGCAGCACGGGACAGGGGAGGCAGGTCACTGAAGCTTTCTTT.

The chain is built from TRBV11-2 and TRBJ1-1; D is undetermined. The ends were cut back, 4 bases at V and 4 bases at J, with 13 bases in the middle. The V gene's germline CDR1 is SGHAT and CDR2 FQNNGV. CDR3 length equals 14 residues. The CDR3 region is CASSYVRGSTEAFF. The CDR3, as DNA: TGTGCCAGCAGCTACGTGAGAGGGAGCACTGAAGCTTTCTTT.

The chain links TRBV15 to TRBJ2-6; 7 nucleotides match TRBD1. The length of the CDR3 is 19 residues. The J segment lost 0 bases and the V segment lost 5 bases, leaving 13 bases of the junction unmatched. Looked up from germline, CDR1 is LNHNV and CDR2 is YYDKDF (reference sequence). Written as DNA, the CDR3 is TGTGCCACCAGCTCCTCCTTAGGACAGGCCACCTCTGGGGCCAACGTCCTGACTTTC. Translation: CATSSSLGQATSGANVLTF.

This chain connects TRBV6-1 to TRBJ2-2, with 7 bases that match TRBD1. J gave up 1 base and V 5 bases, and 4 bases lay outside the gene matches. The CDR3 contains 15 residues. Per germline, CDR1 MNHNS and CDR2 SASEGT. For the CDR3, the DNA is TGTGCCAGCAGTCCCGGGACAGAGAACACCGGGGAGCTGTTTTTT. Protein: CASSPGTENTGELFF.

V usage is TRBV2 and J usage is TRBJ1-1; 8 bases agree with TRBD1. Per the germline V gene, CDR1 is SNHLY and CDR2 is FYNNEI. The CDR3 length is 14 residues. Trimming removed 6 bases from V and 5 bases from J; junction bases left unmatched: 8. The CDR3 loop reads CASSSDRVGTEAFF. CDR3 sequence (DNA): TGTGCCAGCAGCTCGGACAGGGTCGGGACTGAAGCTTTCTTT. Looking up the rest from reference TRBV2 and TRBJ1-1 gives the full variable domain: EPEVTQTPSHQVTQMGQEVILRCVPISNHLYFYWYRQILGQKVEFLVSFYNNEISEKSEIFDDQFSVERPDGSNFTLKIRSTKLEDSAMYFCASSSDRVGTEAFFGQGTRLTVV.

CDR3 loop: CASSEQVGNTEAFF. Written as DNA, the CDR3 is TGTGCCAGCAGCGAACAGGTCGGGAACACTGAAGCTTTCTTT. The chain uses TRBV4-2 and TRBJ1-1; tentative D call: TRBD1 (5 bases). V was trimmed by 5 bases and J by 1 base, leaving 11 bases between them. The CDR3 is made up of 14 amino acids. Germline V gene lookup returns CDR1 LGHNA and CDR2 YNFKEQ.

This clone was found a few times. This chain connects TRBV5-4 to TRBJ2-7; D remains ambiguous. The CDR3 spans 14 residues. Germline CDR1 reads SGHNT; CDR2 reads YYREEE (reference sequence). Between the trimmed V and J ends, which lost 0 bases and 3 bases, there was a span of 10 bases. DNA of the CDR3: TGTGCCAGCAGCTTGGGAGGTTCAGGCTACGAGCAGTACTTC. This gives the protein CASSLGGSGYEQYF.

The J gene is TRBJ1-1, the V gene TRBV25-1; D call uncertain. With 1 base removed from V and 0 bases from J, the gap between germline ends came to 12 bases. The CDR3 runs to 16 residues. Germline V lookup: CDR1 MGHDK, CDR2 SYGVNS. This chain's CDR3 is CASSELGSSMNTEAFF. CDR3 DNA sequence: TGTGCCAGCAGTGAATTAGGGTCCTCTATGAACACTGAAGCTTTCTTT.

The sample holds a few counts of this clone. Here the CDR3 DNA reads TGTGCCAGCAACAGGGGTGCGGATTCACCCCTCCACTTT. This gives the protein CASNRGADSPLHF. The J gene is TRBJ1-6, the V gene TRBV9, with 7 bases aligning to TRBD1. The V and J ends lost 6 bases and 8 bases, in that order; junction bases with no gene match: 5. CDR3 length equals 13 residues. Per the germline V gene, CDR1 is SGDLS and CDR2 is YYNGEE.

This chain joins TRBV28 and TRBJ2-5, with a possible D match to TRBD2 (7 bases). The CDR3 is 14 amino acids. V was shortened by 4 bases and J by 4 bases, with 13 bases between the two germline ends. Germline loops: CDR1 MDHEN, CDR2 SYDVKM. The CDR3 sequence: CASSYEGGGETQYF. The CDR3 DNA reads TGTGCCAGCAGTTATGAGGGGGGGGGAGAGACCCAGTACTTC. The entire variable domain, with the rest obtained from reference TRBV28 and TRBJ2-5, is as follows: DVKVTQSSRYLVKRTGEKVFLECVQDMDHENMFWYRQDPGLGLRLIYFSYDVKMKEKGDIPEGYSVSREKKERFSLILESASTNQTSMYLCASSYEGGGETQYFGPGTRLLVL.

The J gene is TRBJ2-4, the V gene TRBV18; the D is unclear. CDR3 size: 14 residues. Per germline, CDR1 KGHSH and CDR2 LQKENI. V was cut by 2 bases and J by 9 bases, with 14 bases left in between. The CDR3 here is CASSPSYLDGIQYF. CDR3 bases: TGTGCCAGCTCACCATCGTACCTAGATGGCATTCAGTACTTC. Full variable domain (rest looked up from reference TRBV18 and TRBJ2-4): NAGVMQNPRHLVRRRGQEARLRCSPMKGHSHVYWYRQLPEEGLKFMVYLQKENIIDESGMPKERFSAEFPKEGPSILRIQQVVRGDSAAYFCASSPSYLDGIQYFGAGTRLSVL.

For the CDR3, the DNA is TGTGCCAGCAGTGCTTCCACAGCTAACTATGGCTACACCTTC. Residues: CASSASTANYGYTF. The chain employs TRBV2 and TRBJ1-2; D not certain. This CDR3 spans 14 amino acids. V was pared by 4 bases and J by 0 bases, with 9 bases between. CDR1 and CDR2 from the germline V gene are SNHLY and FYNNEI.

The CDR3 reads CASSLVGVGPNEQFF. CDR3 sequence (DNA): TGCGCCAGCAGCTTGGTGGGCGTAGGGCCCAATGAGCAGTTCTTC. The rearrangement uses TRBV5-1 and TRBJ2-1; D unclear. The V end was cut by 0 bases, the J end by 6 bases, with 13 bases between. The CDR3 contains 15 residues. CDR1 is SGHRS and CDR2 is YFSETQ in the germline V gene.

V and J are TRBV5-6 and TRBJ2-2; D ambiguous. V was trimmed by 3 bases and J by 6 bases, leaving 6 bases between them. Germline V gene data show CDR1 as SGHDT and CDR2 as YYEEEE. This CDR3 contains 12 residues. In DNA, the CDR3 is TGTGCCAGCAGCTCGGCACCCGGGGAGCTGTTTTTT. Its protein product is CASSSAPGELFF.

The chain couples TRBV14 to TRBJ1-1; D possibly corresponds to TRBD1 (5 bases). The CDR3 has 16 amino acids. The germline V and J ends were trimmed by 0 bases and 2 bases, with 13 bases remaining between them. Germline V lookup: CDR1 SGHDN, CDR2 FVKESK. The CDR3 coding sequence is TGTGCCAGCAGCCAAGATTGGGGGGAACTAAACACTGAAGCTTTCTTT. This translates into CASSQDWGELNTEAFF.

CDR3 sequence: CASRSPGPGETQYF. The CDR3 DNA reads TGTGCCAGCAGGTCCCCGGGGCCCGGGGAGACCCAGTACTTC. The chain has TRBV2 and TRBJ2-5, with D possibly being TRBD1 or TRBD2 (5 bases each). The germline V gene has CDR1 SNHLY and CDR2 FYNNEI. The CDR3 consists of 14 residues. V was shortened by 6 bases and J by 5 bases, with 16 bases between the two germline ends.

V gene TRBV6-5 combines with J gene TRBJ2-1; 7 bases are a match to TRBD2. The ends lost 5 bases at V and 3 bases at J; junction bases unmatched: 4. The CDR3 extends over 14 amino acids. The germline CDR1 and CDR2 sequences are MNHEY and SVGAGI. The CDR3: CASSPRGVYNEQFF. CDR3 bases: TGTGCCAGCAGTCCCCGGGGGGTCTACAATGAGCAGTTCTTC.

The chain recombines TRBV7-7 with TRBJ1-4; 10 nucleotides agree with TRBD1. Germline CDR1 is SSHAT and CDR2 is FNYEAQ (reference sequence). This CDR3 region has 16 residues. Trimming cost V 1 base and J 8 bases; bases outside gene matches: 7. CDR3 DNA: TGTGCCAGCAGCTTAGGACCGGCGACAGGGGGCGAAAAACTGTTTTTT. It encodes CASSLGPATGGEKLFF.

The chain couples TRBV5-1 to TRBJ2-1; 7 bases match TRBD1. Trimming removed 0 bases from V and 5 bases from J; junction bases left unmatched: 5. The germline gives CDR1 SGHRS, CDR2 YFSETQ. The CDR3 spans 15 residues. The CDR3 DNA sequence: TGCGCCAGCAGCTTGGCAGGGGGATTAGACAATGAGCAGTTCTTC. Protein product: CASSLAGGLDNEQFF.

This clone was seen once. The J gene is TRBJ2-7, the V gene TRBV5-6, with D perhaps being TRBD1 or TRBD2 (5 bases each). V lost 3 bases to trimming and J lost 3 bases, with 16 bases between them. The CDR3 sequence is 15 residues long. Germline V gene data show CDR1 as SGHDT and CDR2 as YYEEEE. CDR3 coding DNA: TGTGCCAGCAGCTACCAGGGACCTAAAGTCTACGAGCAGTACTTC. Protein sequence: CASSYQGPKVYEQYF.

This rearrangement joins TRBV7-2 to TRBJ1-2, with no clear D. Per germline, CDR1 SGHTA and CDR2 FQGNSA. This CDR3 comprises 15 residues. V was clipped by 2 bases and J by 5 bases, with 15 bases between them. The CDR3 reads CASSLRQPSGYGYTF. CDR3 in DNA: TGTGCCAGCAGCTTAAGGCAGCCCTCTGGGTATGGCTACACCTTC.

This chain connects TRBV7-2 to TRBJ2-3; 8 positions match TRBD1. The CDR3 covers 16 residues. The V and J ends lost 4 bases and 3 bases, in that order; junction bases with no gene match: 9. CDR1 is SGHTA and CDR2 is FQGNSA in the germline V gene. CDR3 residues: CASSSPTGELTDTQYF. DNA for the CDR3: TGTGCCAGCAGCTCCCCGACAGGGGAATTGACAGATACGCAGTATTTT.

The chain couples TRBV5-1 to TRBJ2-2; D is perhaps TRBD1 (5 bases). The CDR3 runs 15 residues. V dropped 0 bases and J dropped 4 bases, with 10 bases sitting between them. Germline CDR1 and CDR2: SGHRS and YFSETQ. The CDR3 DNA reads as TGCGCCAGCAGCTTGGACGCAGGGCCCACCGGGGAGCTGTTTTTT. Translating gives CASSLDAGPTGELFF.